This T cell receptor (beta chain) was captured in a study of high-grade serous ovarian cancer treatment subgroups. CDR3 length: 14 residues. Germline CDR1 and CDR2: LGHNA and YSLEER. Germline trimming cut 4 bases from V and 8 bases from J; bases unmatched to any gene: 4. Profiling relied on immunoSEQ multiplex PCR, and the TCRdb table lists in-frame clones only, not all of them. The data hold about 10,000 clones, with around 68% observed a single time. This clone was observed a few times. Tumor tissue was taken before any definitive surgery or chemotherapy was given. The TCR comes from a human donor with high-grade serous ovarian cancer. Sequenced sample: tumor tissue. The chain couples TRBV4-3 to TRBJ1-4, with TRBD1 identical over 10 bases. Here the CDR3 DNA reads TGCGCCAGCAGCCGGACAGGGGGAACGGAAAAACTGTTTTTT. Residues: CASSRTGGTEKLFF.